One and the same sample provided the 17 T cell receptor beta chains below, sequenced in a study of T cell responses to AZD1222 COVID-19 vaccine. Profiled with immunoSEQ multiplex PCR; TCRdb holds only in-frame clones, not every one. The table has approximately 89,000 clones, about 89% seen once; the top ten hold around a tenth. Sequencing used peripheral blood, obtained 28 days after the second AZD1222 dose. The receptors shown here come from an adult who received the AZD1222 COVID-19 vaccine.

The rearrangement links TRBV28 to TRBJ1-6, with a tentative D call TRBD1 (5 bases). V was trimmed by 5 bases and J by 2 bases, leaving 10 bases between them. Looked up from germline, CDR1 is MDHEN and CDR2 is SYDVKM. The CDR3 extends over 15 amino acids. CDR3 sequence reads: CASSPLTAYNSPLHF. CDR3 sequence (DNA): TGTGCCAGCAGTCCCTTGACAGCCTATAATTCACCCCTCCACTTT.

The chain carries TRBV3-1 (or the pseudogene TRBV3-2) and TRBJ1-2, with D possibly matching TRBD1 (5 bases). CDR1 and CDR2 (germline): LGHDT, YNNKEL (reference sequence). The CDR3 has 12 amino acids. Trimming took off 10 bases at V and 3 bases at J, with 12 bases between the two ends. CDR3 DNA sequence: TGTGCCACCGGGGGGAGAGACTATGGCTACACCTTC. This sequence encodes CATGGRDYGYTF.

The CDR3 loop is CASSVDPSSLYEQYF. CDR3 nucleotides: TGTGCCAGCAGTGTGGACCCGAGCTCCCTCTACGAGCAGTACTTC. The chain is built from TRBV28 and TRBJ2-7; no firm D call. The germline V and J ends were trimmed by 5 bases and 3 bases, with 17 bases remaining between them. The CDR3 is 15 amino acids. Germline V gives CDR1 MDHEN, CDR2 SYDVKM.

This chain connects TRBV5-1 to TRBJ1-4; D perhaps matches TRBD1 (6 bases). The CDR3 loop spans 14 amino acids. V lost 4 bases to trimming and J lost 6 bases, with 13 bases between them. Germline assignment: CDR1 SGHRS and CDR2 YFSETQ. The CDR3 DNA reads as TGCGCCAGCAGCGTGACAGGAGGGGATGAAAAACTGTTTTTT. This translates into CASSVTGGDEKLFF.

In its sample, this clone was seen a few times. J is TRBJ2-5 and V is TRBV5-1; the match to TRBD1 covers 9 bases. V trimming: 4 bases; J trimming: 5 bases; junction bases outside the gene matches: 3. This CDR3 has 13 amino acids. Germline loops: CDR1 SGHRS, CDR2 YFSETQ. The CDR3 region is CASSTGTGETQYF. The CDR3 region has the DNA TGCGCCAGCAGCACCGGGACAGGGGAGACCCAGTACTTC.

The chain carries TRBV7-9 and TRBJ1-4; the D gene is possibly TRBD1 (6 bases). Germline lookup yields CDR1 SEHNR and CDR2 FQNEAQ (reference sequence). The V gene lost 9 bases and the J gene lost 8 bases, with 16 bases spanning the gap. The length of the CDR3 is 13 residues. CDR3: CASTRGVGEKLFF. Here the CDR3 DNA reads TGTGCCAGTACAAGGGGGGTCGGGGAAAAACTGTTTTTT.

The V and J genes are TRBV28 and TRBJ1-5; D unresolved. This CDR3 has 15 residues. Germline CDR1 reads MDHEN; CDR2 reads SYDVKM. V lost 3 bases, J lost 7 bases, and 16 bases lay in between. The CDR3 region has the DNA TGTGCCAGCAGTTTGTCGGGGAGTCTCTGGCAGCCCCAGCATTTT. This gives the protein CASSLSGSLWQPQHF.

The chain's CDR3 is CASSWDAQNSPLSTDTQYF. The CDR3 nucleotides read TGCGCCAGCAGCTGGGACGCCCAAAACAGCCCCCTTAGCACAGATACGCAGTATTTT. The rearrangement uses TRBV5-1 and TRBJ2-3; D may match TRBD1 or TRBD2 (5 bases each). Between the trimmed V and J ends, which lost 3 bases and 0 bases, there was a span of 23 bases. The germline CDR1 and CDR2 sequences are SGHRS and YFSETQ. The CDR3 is 19 residues long.

The CDR3 here is CASSYGRSTDTQYF. The CDR3 region has the DNA TGTGCCAGCAGTTACGGTCGGTCGACAGATACGCAGTATTTT. The J gene is TRBJ2-3, the V gene TRBV6-6, with D uncertain. The ends were cut back, 2 bases at V and 3 bases at J, with 9 bases in the middle. CDR3 length equals 14 residues. CDR1 and CDR2 (germline): MNHNY, SVGAGI (reference sequence).

J is TRBJ1-2 and V is TRBV3-1 (or the pseudogene TRBV3-2); D is perhaps TRBD1 (6 bases). In germline, CDR1 is LGHDT, CDR2 YNNKEL (reference sequence). V dropped 1 base and J dropped 8 bases, with 20 bases sitting between them. The CDR3 length is 16 residues. The CDR3 protein is CASSQGLSGGGEGYTF. Here the CDR3 DNA reads TGTGCCAGCAGCCAAGGGCTCTCGGGGGGCGGAGAAGGCTACACCTTC.

The V gene is TRBV7-2, the J gene TRBJ2-4, with 7 bases fitting TRBD2. This CDR3 has 17 amino acids. The germline V gene has CDR1 SGHTA and CDR2 FQGNSA. Trimming at V came to 3 bases and at J to 0 bases, leaving 8 bases not matched to a gene. The CDR3 bases are TGTGCCAGCAGCTTGTCAGCTAGCGGTACAGCCAAAAACATTCAGTACTTC. It codes for CASSLSASGTAKNIQYF.

This clone was seen just once. The rearrangement links TRBV7-2 to TRBJ1-2; no reliable D call. The CDR3 runs to 13 residues. V lost 0 bases and J lost 5, with 7 bases in between. CDR1 and CDR2 from the germline V gene are SGHTA and FQGNSA. The CDR3 DNA reads as TGTGCCAGCAGCTTAGCGAGAATATATGGCTACACCTTC. Translated, it gives CASSLARIYGYTF.

The gene calls are TRBV5-4 and TRBJ1-5, with a possible D match to TRBD1 (6 bases). This CDR3 is 17 amino acids long. V was trimmed by 3 bases and J by 7 bases, leaving 23 bases between them. From germline, CDR1 is SGHNT and CDR2 YYREEE (reference sequence). The CDR3 nucleotides read TGTGCCAGCAGCTCGGACGGCCCAGGGGCGAATCTACAGCCCCAGCATTTT. It encodes CASSSDGPGANLQPQHF.

The J gene is TRBJ2-2, the V gene TRBV5-4, with 7 bases matching TRBD1. Trimming removed 6 bases from V and 3 bases from J; junction bases left unmatched: 8. Germline-derived CDR1 and CDR2 are SGHNT and YYREEE (reference sequence). The CDR3 extends over 15 amino acids. The CDR3, as DNA: TGTGCCAGCACCTCAAGAACAGGGGACACCGGGGAGCTGTTTTTT. Its translation is CASTSRTGDTGELFF.

This clone occurred a few times. The J gene is TRBJ2-7, the V gene TRBV5-1; TRBD1 matches 7 bases. Losses at the gene ends were 3 bases for V and 1 base for J; bases not matched to a gene: 1. Germline V gene data show CDR1 as SGHRS and CDR2 as YFSETQ. There are 13 residues in the CDR3. For the CDR3, the DNA is TGCGCCAGCAGCTGGGACAGTTCCTACGAGCAGTACTTC. Its protein product is CASSWDSSYEQYF.

This clone was seen a few times. CDR3 sequence: CASSTSDRSSYEQYF. CDR3 DNA sequence: TGTGCCAGTAGTACCTCGGACAGGAGCTCCTACGAGCAGTACTTC. The chain carries TRBV19 and TRBJ2-7, with 7 bases aligning to TRBD1. J lost 0 bases, V lost 4 bases, and 6 bases had no gene match. The length of the CDR3 is 15 residues. Germline lookup yields CDR1 LNHDA and CDR2 SQIVND (reference sequence). Variable domain in full (rest from reference TRBV19 and TRBJ2-7): DGGITQSPKYLFRKEGQNVTLSCEQNLNHDAMYWYRQDPGQGLRLIYYSQIVNDFQKGDIAEGYSVSREKKESFPLTVTSAQKNPTAFYLCASSTSDRSSYEQYFGPGTRLTVT.

The chain carries TRBV28 and TRBJ2-5; D may correspond to TRBD1 or TRBD2 (5 bases each). V was trimmed by 3 bases and J by 3 bases, leaving 11 bases between them. CDR1 and CDR2 from the germline V gene are MDHEN and SYDVKM. The CDR3 contains 14 residues. Written as DNA, the CDR3 is TGTGCCAGCAGTTTGGGGACGGAGGAAGAGACCCAGTACTTC. Amino acid sequence: CASSLGTEEETQYF.